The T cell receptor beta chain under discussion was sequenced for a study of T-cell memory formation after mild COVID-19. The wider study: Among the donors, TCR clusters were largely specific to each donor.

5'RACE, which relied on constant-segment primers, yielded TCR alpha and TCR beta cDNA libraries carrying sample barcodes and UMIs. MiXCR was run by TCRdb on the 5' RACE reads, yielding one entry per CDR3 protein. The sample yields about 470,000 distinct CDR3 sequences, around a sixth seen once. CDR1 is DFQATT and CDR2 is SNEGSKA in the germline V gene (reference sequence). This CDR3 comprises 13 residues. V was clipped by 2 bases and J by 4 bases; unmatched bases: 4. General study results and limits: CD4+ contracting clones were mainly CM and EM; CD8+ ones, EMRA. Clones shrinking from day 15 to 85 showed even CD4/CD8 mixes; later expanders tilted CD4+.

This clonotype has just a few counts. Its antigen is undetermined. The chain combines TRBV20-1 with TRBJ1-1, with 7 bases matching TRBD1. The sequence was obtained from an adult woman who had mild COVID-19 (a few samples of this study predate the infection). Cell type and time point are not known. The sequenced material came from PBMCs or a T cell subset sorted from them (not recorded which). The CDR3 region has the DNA TGCAGTGCTAGACAGGGGGGGGCCACTGAAGCTTTCTTT. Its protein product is CSARQGGATEAFF.